What follows describes a single T cell receptor (beta chain). What it recognizes is unknown. The sample comes from a study of shared clonotypes between healthy human individuals. Germline loops: CDR1 SGHTS, CDR2 YDEGEE. The CDR3 is 13 residues long. Trimming shortened V by 9 bases and J by 0 bases, and 12 bases separated the two germline ends. Overall study findings and caveats: Researchers sampled blood only, noting tissue repertoires likely differ.

The study drew all its donors from Caucasian adults living in Nashville, Tennessee. The investigators split CD4+ cells into a CD45RA+ naive subset and a CD45RA-negative memory subset. The repertoire was sequenced with immunoSEQ multiplex PCR; TCRdb's copy has only in-frame clones and lacks some. This table has over a million clones, 78% appearing once. The receptor was isolated from a man aged 18 to 29 in good health. Some clones in this sample may be carry-over from other donors' samples. V usage is TRBV5-8 and J usage is TRBJ1-1; D perhaps matches TRBD1 (6 bases). The sequenced sample consisted of memory CD4+ T cells from PBMCs. Specified subset: CD45RA-negative fraction. The CDR3 spells CAITTGLNTEAFF. Here the CDR3 DNA reads TGTGCCATAACGACAGGCCTGAACACTGAAGCTTTCTTT.